These 23 T cell receptor beta chains were sequenced from one sample in a study of blood T cells in healthy people across ages. Next came a second PCR, run for about 7 to 12 cycles, which used a sample-barcoded 5' primer along with a J-beta primer mix. TCRdb re-analysed the 5' RACE reads in MiXCR, keeping a single row per CDR3 protein. The data contain 800,000 to 1,300,000 distinct CDR3 sequences, about 25% of them singletons. These data were also reused for a study on T cells of mothers and their children.

The specimen sequenced was blood. The receptors derive from a girl aged 2 to 10 in good health.

The chain links TRBV7-2 to TRBJ2-1; 7 bases line up with TRBD2. The CDR3 is made up of 15 amino acids. In germline, CDR1 is SGHTA, CDR2 FQGNSA. V gave up 5 bases and J gave up 8 bases; unmatched junction bases: 12. The CDR3: CASSPRTGGRHEQFF. The CDR3 region has the DNA TGTGCCAGCAGCCCGCGGACGGGGGGAAGACATGAGCAGTTCTTC.

This clonotype was counted between two and nine times. The chain is built from TRBV2 and TRBJ1-1; D is ambiguous. CDR3 length: 14 amino acids. V lost 4 bases and J lost 0, with 9 bases in between. Germline V gene sequence: CDR1 SNHLY, CDR2 FYNNEI. The CDR3 is CASSVVRMNTEAFF. CDR3 DNA sequence: TGTGCCAGCAGTGTGGTCCGAATGAACACTGAAGCTTTCTTT.

The chain couples TRBV7-8 to TRBJ2-5; 8 bases match TRBD1. The CDR3 has 15 amino acids. J was trimmed by 2 bases and V by 5 bases; bases with no gene match: 7. The germline V gene has CDR1 SGHVS and CDR2 FQNEAQ. CDR3 protein: CASSHSTGAQETQYF. The CDR3 DNA sequence: TGTGCCAGCAGCCATTCGACAGGGGCTCAAGAGACCCAGTACTTC. Combining the CDR3 with reference TRBV7-8 and TRBJ2-5 gives the whole variable domain GAGVSQSPRYKVAKRGQDVALRCDPISGHVSLFWYQQALGQGPEFLTYFQNEAQLDKSGLPSDRFFAERPEGSVSTLKIQRTQQEDSAVYLCASSHSTGAQETQYFGPGTRLLVL.

The chain uses TRBV28 and TRBJ1-5; tentative D call: TRBD1 (6 bases). The germline V gene has CDR1 MDHEN and CDR2 SYDVKM. The V and J ends lost 6 bases and 4 bases respectively, with 16 bases between them. The CDR3 runs 15 residues. CDR3 nucleotides: TGTGCCAGCAGAGAGGATATAACAGGGAATCAGCCCCAGCATTTT. Amino acids: CASREDITGNQPQHF.

The chain has TRBV10-3 and TRBJ1-1; tentative D call: TRBD1 (6 bases). Germline values: CDR1 ENHRY, CDR2 SYGVKD. This CDR3 region has 16 residues. V was pared by 0 bases and J by 4 bases, with 15 bases between. CDR3 sequence: CAISESDTGWVTEAFF. For the CDR3, the DNA is TGTGCCATCAGTGAGTCCGATACAGGGTGGGTCACTGAAGCTTTCTTT.

The DNA of the CDR3 is TGTGCCAGCAGTTCCCTAGCGGGCCCCACCAACACCGGGGAGCTGTTTTTT. Translated: CASSSLAGPTNTGELFF. The chain recombines TRBV12-3 or TRBV12-4 with TRBJ2-2; TRBD2 aligns across 8 bases. J was trimmed by 2 bases and V by 4 bases; bases with no gene match: 9. This CDR3 comprises 17 residues.

This clonotype appeared a few times. This chain links TRBV6-6 with TRBJ2-5; 8 bases align to TRBD1. Germline CDR1 is MNHNY and CDR2 is SVGAGI (reference sequence). J was trimmed by 3 bases and V by 6 bases; bases with no gene match: 6. There are 14 residues in the CDR3. CDR3 in DNA: TGTGCCAGCAGCCGACTACAGGGGGAAGAGACCCAGTACTTC. Amino acid sequence: CASSRLQGEETQYF.

This chain connects TRBV25-1 to TRBJ1-4; D is ambiguous. V lost 6 bases to trimming and J lost 4 bases, with 9 bases between them. This CDR3 region has 13 residues. Germline V gives CDR1 MGHDK, CDR2 SYGVNS. The CDR3 protein is CASRDDYNEKLFF. The CDR3 bases are TGTGCCAGCAGAGATGACTATAATGAAAAACTGTTTTTT.

V and J are TRBV28 and TRBJ1-6; 7 bases are a match to TRBD1. V gave up 8 bases and J gave up 7 bases; unmatched junction bases: 5. The CDR3 runs to 13 residues. Germline lookup yields CDR1 MDHEN and CDR2 SYDVKM. CDR3 loop: CASGGQDNSPLHF. The CDR3 nucleotides are TGTGCCAGCGGTGGACAGGACAATTCACCCCTCCACTTT. The variable domain in full, with the rest retrieved from reference TRBV28 and TRBJ1-6, is DVKVTQSSRYLVKRTGEKVFLECVQDMDHENMFWYRQDPGLGLRLIYFSYDVKMKEKGDIPEGYSVSREKKERFSLILESASTNQTSMYLCASGGQDNSPLHFGNGTRLTVT.

The chain employs TRBV12-3 or TRBV12-4 and TRBJ2-7, with D possibly TRBD1 on 6 matching bases. This CDR3 has 16 amino acids. V lost 6 bases and J 1 base, leaving 19 bases between the germline ends. CDR3 sequence: CASSPTLGDRSYEQYF. CDR3 nucleotides: TGTGCCAGCAGCCCCACCTTGGGTGACAGGTCCTACGAGCAGTACTTC.

This chain links TRBV7-8 with TRBJ2-3; D may be TRBD2 (5 bases). Germline V CDR1 and CDR2: SGHVS, FQNEAQ. The germline V and J ends were trimmed by 4 bases and 5 bases, with 13 bases remaining between them. This CDR3 is built from 14 residues. This CDR3 is CASSSGSRGDTQYF. The CDR3 bases are TGTGCCAGCAGCTCGGGGTCCCGAGGAGATACGCAGTATTTT.

The chain employs TRBV19 and TRBJ2-4, with TRBD2 matching over 7 bases. Germline-derived CDR1 and CDR2 are LNHDA and SQIVND (reference sequence). The CDR3 extends over 14 amino acids. V trimming: 7 bases; J trimming: 5 bases; junction bases outside the gene matches: 8. The CDR3 DNA follows: TGTGCCAGTACTGGACTAGGTGGGGAAAACATTCAGTACTTC. This encodes CASTGLGGENIQYF.

V gene TRBV6-5 combines with J gene TRBJ2-2, with D possibly TRBD2 on 6 matching bases. Germline CDR1 MNHEY, CDR2 SVGAGI. CDR3 length: 11 amino acids. Trimming pared 5 bases from V and 13 bases from J, leaving 11 bases between. CDR3 coding DNA: TGTGCCAGCAGTCGCCGGGGGTGGCTGTTTTTT. Translation gives CASSRRGWLFF.

This clonotype came up a few times. The J gene is TRBJ2-1, the V gene TRBV7-2; 11 nucleotides align to TRBD1. The J call may be incorrect, as the DNA end agrees better with TRBJ2-7. The CDR3 has 14 residues. Germline V gene lookup returns CDR1 SGHTA and CDR2 FQGNSA. The CDR3 region has the DNA TGTGCCAGCAGATATCCGGGACAGGGGGACGAGCAGTACTTC. Translation gives CASRYPGQGDEQYF.

This clonotype has more than one count but fewer than ten. The genes are TRBV4-1 and TRBJ2-1; 9 nucleotides agree with TRBD2. The CDR3 loop spans 17 amino acids. Germline loops: CDR1 MGHRA, CDR2 YSYEKL. V trimming: 4 bases; J trimming: 1 base; junction bases outside the gene matches: 8. DNA of the CDR3: TGCGCCAGCAGCCCTACCGGGACTAGCAAGTCCTACAATGAGCAGTTCTTC. It codes for CASSPTGTSKSYNEQFF.

This clonotype was seen a handful of times. This chain connects TRBV6-5 to TRBJ2-7, with D hard to call. Germline V CDR1 and CDR2: MNHEY, SVGAGI. The CDR3 contains 13 residues. Deletions cut 0 bases from V and 3 bases from J, with 6 bases between. The CDR3 region is CASSYSVGYEQYF. The CDR3 DNA reads as TGTGCCAGCAGTTACTCGGTAGGCTACGAGCAGTACTTC.

This clonotype has only a few counts. This chain joins TRBV7-9 and TRBJ1-1; D remains unclear. The CDR3 has 15 amino acids. V shed 1 base and J shed 1 base, with 10 bases lying between them. Per the germline V gene, CDR1 is SEHNR and CDR2 is FQNEAQ (reference sequence). The CDR3 spells CASSLGVPGNTEAFF. The CDR3 nucleotides are TGTGCCAGCAGCTTAGGGGTGCCGGGGAACACTGAAGCTTTCTTT.

The chain carries TRBV14 and TRBJ1-1; D uncertain. Between the trimmed V and J ends, which lost 3 bases and 4 bases, there was a span of 3 bases. Germline assignment: CDR1 SGHDN and CDR2 FVKESK. The CDR3 has 11 residues. This chain's CDR3 is CASSHPTEAFF. The CDR3 coding sequence is TGTGCCAGCAGCCATCCCACTGAAGCTTTCTTT.

As concerns this clonotype: One junction end does not reproduce the germline sequence, and a read error may be involved. The gene calls are TRBV3-1 and TRBJ1-2, with D tentatively TRBD1 (5 bases). The CDR3 has 14 residues. Per germline, CDR1 LGHDT and CDR2 YNNKEL (reference sequence). Here the CDR3 reads CASSQDTGGNGHTF. As DNA, the CDR3 is TGTGCCAGCAGCCAAGATACGGGGGGGAATGGCCACACCTTC. Supplemented by reference TRBV3-1 and TRBJ1-2, the full variable domain reads DTAVSQTPKYLVTQMGNDKSIKCEQNLGHDTMYWYKQDSKKFLKIMFSYNNKELIINETVPNRFSPKSPDKAHLNLHINSLELGDSAVYFCASSQDTGGNGHTFGSGTRLTVV.

The V gene is TRBV12-3 or TRBV12-4, the J gene TRBJ2-5; D gene uncertain. This CDR3 has 15 residues. V was shortened by 5 bases and J by 5 bases, with 18 bases between the two germline ends. CDR3 amino acids: CASSPQTLVGETQYF. DNA of the CDR3: TGTGCCAGCAGTCCCCAGACTCTGGTGGGTGAGACCCAGTACTTC.

In the case of this clonotype: One junction end disagrees with the germline gene, perhaps due to a read error. V and J are TRBV3-1 and TRBJ2-1, with D unclear. The DNA end favors TRBJ2-7, so the J call may be wrong. Germline V gives CDR1 LGHDT, CDR2 YNNKEL (reference sequence). This CDR3 is built from 14 residues. CDR3: CASGPFKSSNEQYF. For the CDR3, the DNA is TGTGCCAGCGGACCTTTCAAATCCTCCAACGAGCAGTACTTC.

The V and J genes are TRBV7-2 and TRBJ2-1; D may correspond to TRBD1 or TRBD2 (6 bases each). This CDR3 spans 16 amino acids. Trimming pared 1 base from V and 2 bases from J, leaving 12 bases between. Per germline, CDR1 SGHTA and CDR2 FQGNSA. As DNA, the CDR3 is TGTGCCAGCAGCTTAGGGTGGGGGGCCACCTACAATGAGCAGTTCTTC. It yields the protein CASSLGWGATYNEQFF. Supplemented by reference TRBV7-2 and TRBJ2-1, the full variable domain reads GAGVSQSPSNKVTEKGKDVELRCDPISGHTALYWYRQSLGQGLEFLIYFQGNSAPDKSGLPSDRFSAERTGGSVSTLTIQRTQQEDSAVYLCASSLGWGATYNEQFFGPGTRLTVL.

The gene calls are TRBV6-6 and TRBJ1-1; 7 bases fit TRBD1. This CDR3 region has 14 residues. From germline, CDR1 is MNHNY and CDR2 SVGAGI (reference sequence). After removal of 5 bases from V and 7 bases from J, the junction contained 10 bases not matched to a gene. In nucleotides, the CDR3 is TGTGCCAGCAGTCCCGGAGGCCGGACAGGTGAAGCTTTCTTT. Translation: CASSPGGRTGEAFF.